The subject of this entry is one T cell receptor beta chain. No antigen is known for it. Assay: immunoSEQ multiplex PCR; the TCRdb copy retains only in-frame clones and omits some. The profile shows 150,000 or so clones, approximately 90% of them singletons. This sample is part of a study of T cell responses to AZD1222 COVID-19 vaccine. General study findings and limits: Spike-specific TCR breadth and depth grew following two AZD1222 doses. Repertoires were obtained only post-peak T cell response. Spike-spanning, vaccine-associated CD4 TCRs were dominant at 160-218 and 743-854.

The CDR3 contains 14 residues. Trimming removed 4 bases from V and 9 bases from J; junction bases left unmatched: 6. CDR1 SGDLS and CDR2 YYNGEE come from the germline V gene. The rearrangement links TRBV9 to TRBJ2-1; 11 bases are shared with TRBD2. The sample was peripheral blood, taken on day 0 of AZD1222 vaccination. This clonotype originated in an adult in good health. This CDR3 is CASSTSGSRGEQFF. The CDR3 DNA sequence: TGTGCCAGCAGCACTAGCGGGAGTAGGGGTGAGCAGTTCTTC.